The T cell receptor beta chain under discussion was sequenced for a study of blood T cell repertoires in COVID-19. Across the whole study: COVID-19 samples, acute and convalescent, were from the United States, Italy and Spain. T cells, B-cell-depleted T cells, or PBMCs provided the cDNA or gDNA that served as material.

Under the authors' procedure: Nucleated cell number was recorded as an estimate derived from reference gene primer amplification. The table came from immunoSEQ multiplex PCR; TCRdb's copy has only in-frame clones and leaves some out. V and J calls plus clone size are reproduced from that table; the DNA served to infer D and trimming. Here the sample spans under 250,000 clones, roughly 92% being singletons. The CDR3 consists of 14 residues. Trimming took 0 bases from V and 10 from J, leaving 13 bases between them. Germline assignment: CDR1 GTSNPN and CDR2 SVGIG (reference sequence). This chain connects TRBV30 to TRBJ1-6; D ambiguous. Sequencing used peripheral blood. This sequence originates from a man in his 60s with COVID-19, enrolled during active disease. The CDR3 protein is CAWSVLDLASPLHF. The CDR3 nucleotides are TGTGCCTGGAGTGTACTTGACTTAGCCTCACCCCTCCACTTT. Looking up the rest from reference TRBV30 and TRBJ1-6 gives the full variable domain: SQTIHQWPATLVQPVGSPLSLECTVEGTSNPNLYWYRQAAGRGLQLLFYSVGIGQISSEVPQNLSASRPQDRQFILSSKKLLLSDSGFYLCAWSVLDLASPLHFGNGTRLTVT.